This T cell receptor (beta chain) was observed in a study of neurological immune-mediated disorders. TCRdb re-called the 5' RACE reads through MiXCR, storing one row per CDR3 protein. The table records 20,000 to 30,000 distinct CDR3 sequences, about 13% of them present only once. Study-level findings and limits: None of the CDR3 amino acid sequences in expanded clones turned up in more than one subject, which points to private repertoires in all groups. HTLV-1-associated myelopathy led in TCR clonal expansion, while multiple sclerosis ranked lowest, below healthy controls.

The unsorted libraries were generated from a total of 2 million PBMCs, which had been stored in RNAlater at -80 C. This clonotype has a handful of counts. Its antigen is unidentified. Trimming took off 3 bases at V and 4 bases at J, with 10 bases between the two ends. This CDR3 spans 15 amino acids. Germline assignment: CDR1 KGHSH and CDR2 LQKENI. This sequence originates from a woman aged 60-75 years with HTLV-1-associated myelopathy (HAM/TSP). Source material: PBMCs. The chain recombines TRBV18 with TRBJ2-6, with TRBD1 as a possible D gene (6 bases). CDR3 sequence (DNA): TGTGCCAGCTCACCTACAGGGATCGGGGCCAACGTCCTGACTTTC. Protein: CASSPTGIGANVLTF.